The 10 T cell receptor beta chains in this list originate from one sample, sequenced in a study of blood T cell repertoires in COVID-19. The data were produced by immunoSEQ multiplex PCR, yet TCRdb's version contains in-frame clones alone and is incomplete. The sample lists roughly 150,000 clones, 88% seen once, with more than 2% in the top ten. Sequencing was carried out using peripheral blood. These receptors were obtained from a man in his fifties or sixties who had recovered from COVID-19.

This chain uses TRBV2 with TRBJ1-1; 7 bases align to TRBD1. Per germline, CDR1 SNHLY and CDR2 FYNNEI. After removal of 4 bases from V and 2 bases from J, the junction contained 4 bases not matched to a gene. The CDR3 consists of 14 residues. The CDR3 DNA follows: TGTGCCAGCAGTGCCGACAGGGAAAACACTGAAGCTTTCTTT. Amino acids: CASSADRENTEAFF.

This chain uses TRBV28 with TRBJ1-5; TRBD1 matches 8 bases. The CDR3 covers 16 residues. The junction had 7 bases not matched to a gene; V was cut back by 2 bases and J by 4 bases. Germline CDR1 is MDHEN and CDR2 is SYDVKM. The CDR3 reads CASSLSRGLGNQPQHF. For the CDR3, the DNA is TGTGCCAGCAGTTTAAGCAGGGGGCTCGGAAATCAGCCCCAGCATTTT. The full variable domain, rest sourced from reference TRBV28 and TRBJ1-5, is DVKVTQSSRYLVKRTGEKVFLECVQDMDHENMFWYRQDPGLGLRLIYFSYDVKMKEKGDIPEGYSVSREKKERFSLILESASTNQTSMYLCASSLSRGLGNQPQHFGDGTRLSIL.

The J gene is TRBJ1-2, the V gene TRBV7-8, with 8 bases aligning to TRBD1. From germline, CDR1 is SGHVS and CDR2 FQNEAQ. J was trimmed by 8 bases and V by 2 bases; bases with no gene match: 7. CDR3 length equals 14 residues. The CDR3 nucleotides are TGTGCCAGCAGCTTAACGCAGGGGGCGCGAGGCTACACCTTC. It codes for CASSLTQGARGYTF.

The rearrangement joins TRBV19 to TRBJ2-5; 7 bases fit TRBD1. V dropped 6 bases and J dropped 0; count of bases not matched to a gene: 7. Germline V gene lookup returns CDR1 LNHDA and CDR2 SQIVND (reference sequence). The CDR3 has 15 residues. CDR3: CASSPTGTHQETQYF. The CDR3 bases are TGTGCCAGTAGCCCGACAGGGACCCACCAAGAGACCCAGTACTTC.

The genes are TRBV6-2 or TRBV6-3 and TRBJ2-2; tentative D call: TRBD2 (5 bases). In germline, CDR1 is MNHEY, CDR2 SVGEGT. V lost 6 bases and J 3 bases, leaving 20 bases between the germline ends. The CDR3 covers 17 residues. Here the CDR3 reads CASSRGWSGSYTGELFF. The CDR3 DNA sequence: TGTGCCAGCAGCCGCGGTTGGTCGGGGTCATACACCGGGGAGCTGTTTTTT.

The J gene is TRBJ2-3, the V gene TRBV7-2; D is unclear. The germline V gene encodes CDR1 SGHTA and CDR2 FQGNSA. This CDR3 has 15 amino acids. The V end was cut by 0 bases, the J end by 1 base, with 8 bases between. The CDR3 sequence is CASSLAEIRTDTQYF. The CDR3 DNA reads as TGTGCCAGCAGCTTAGCGGAGATTCGCACAGATACGCAGTATTTT.

The chain employs TRBV28 and TRBJ1-2; 9 nucleotides match TRBD1. Germline CDR1 reads MDHEN; CDR2 reads SYDVKM. The ends lost 3 bases at V and 1 base at J; junction bases unmatched: 9. The CDR3 is 17 amino acids. The CDR3 loop is CASSLAGTGLINYGYTF. The CDR3 nucleotides are TGTGCCAGCAGTTTGGCCGGGACAGGGTTGATTAACTATGGCTACACCTTC.

V and J are TRBV29-1 and TRBJ2-2; 8 nucleotides line up with TRBD2. V was clipped by 6 bases and J by 3 bases; unmatched bases: 12. The CDR3 loop spans 16 amino acids. Germline loops: CDR1 SQVTM, CDR2 ANQGSEA. The DNA of the CDR3 is TGCAGCGTGGGGTCTGGTAGCGGGACGGACACCGGGGAGCTGTTTTTT. Translated, it gives CSVGSGSGTDTGELFF.

V gene TRBV30 combines with J gene TRBJ2-3, with a possible D match to TRBD2 (7 bases). The CDR3 runs to 15 residues. Germline CDR1 GTSNPN, CDR2 SVGIG (reference sequence). With 3 bases removed from V and 1 base from J, the gap between germline ends came to 14 bases. The CDR3 reads CAWSVGGAGTDTQYF. CDR3 DNA: TGTGCCTGGAGCGTTGGGGGGGCGGGCACAGATACGCAGTATTTT.

The CDR3 spells CASSSGLAGGTTSTDTQYF. Here the CDR3 DNA reads TGCGCCAGCAGCTCGGGACTAGCGGGAGGAACAACTAGCACAGATACGCAGTATTTT. The V call is TRBV5-1, the J call TRBJ2-3; 15 bases map to TRBD2. After removal of 3 bases from V and 0 bases from J, the junction contained 8 bases not matched to a gene. CDR1 SGHRS and CDR2 YFSETQ come from the germline V gene. This CDR3 comprises 19 residues.